Shown below are 12 T cell receptor beta chains from a single sample sequenced in a study of OX40 agonist ivuxolimab in advanced cancers. Sequencing was performed with immunoSEQ multiplex PCR; in TCRdb, only in-frame clones are kept and a portion is missing. This table has fewer than 95,000 clones, more than 85% appearing once. Sequenced here: CD4+ or CD8+ T cells sorted from blood, sampled in a trial of the OX40 agonist ivuxolimab. These TCRs come from an adult with an advanced solid tumor such as melanoma, head and neck, liver or kidney cancer.

Only a few counts were recorded for this clone. This chain uses TRBV14 with TRBJ2-7; D ambiguous. This CDR3 contains 12 residues. V was pared by 8 bases and J by 5 bases, with 13 bases between. The germline gives CDR1 SGHDN, CDR2 FVKESK. CDR3 sequence (DNA): TGTGCCAGCGCACCCTTCCGTAACGAGCAGTACTTC. This codes for CASAPFRNEQYF.

This rearrangement joins TRBV5-4 to TRBJ2-7; D not certain. The V gene's germline CDR1 is SGHNT and CDR2 YYREEE (reference sequence). Trimming left V 1 base short and J 6 bases short, with 14 bases between. This CDR3 spans 14 amino acids. Here the CDR3 DNA reads TGTGCCAGCAGCTTGTGGCGCGGCGCCCGCGAGCAGTACTTC. Protein: CASSLWRGAREQYF.

The J gene is TRBJ2-1, the V gene TRBV7-9; 9 bases are a match to TRBD1. The CDR3 consists of 14 residues. From germline, CDR1 is SEHNR and CDR2 FQNEAQ (reference sequence). V was clipped by 7 bases and J by 5 bases; unmatched bases: 6. The CDR3 nucleotides read TGTGCCAGCACGGCGGACAGGGGCCACAATGAGCAGTTCTTC. Its protein is CASTADRGHNEQFF.

The chain employs TRBV19 and TRBJ1-5; the D gene is possibly TRBD1 (5 bases). V was clipped by 5 bases and J by 7 bases, with 15 bases between them. The CDR3 contains 14 residues. The germline gives CDR1 LNHDA, CDR2 SQIVND (reference sequence). The CDR3 coding sequence is TGTGCCAGTAGTTGGGCTGGGGCGAGGCAGCCCCAGCATTTT. Translated: CASSWAGARQPQHF.

J is TRBJ2-1 and V is TRBV11-2; 9 nucleotides line up with TRBD2. The CDR3 runs 15 residues. Germline V gives CDR1 SGHAT, CDR2 FQNNGV. V lost 11 bases to trimming and J lost 5 bases; unmatched junction nucleotides: 13. The CDR3 nucleotides are TGTGCCGGAGGGAGTAGCGGGAGTTCTGACAATGAGCAGTTCTTC. Translation: CAGGSSGSSDNEQFF.

The CDR3 here is CASFQGGTQYF. The CDR3, as DNA: TGCGCCAGTTTTCAGGGTGGTACGCAGTATTTT. J is TRBJ2-3 and V is TRBV5-1, with D tentatively TRBD1 (5 bases). V dropped 8 bases and J dropped 8 bases, with 12 bases sitting between them. CDR1 SGHRS and CDR2 YFSETQ come from the germline V gene. The CDR3 is 11 amino acids.

This chain uses TRBV4-3 with TRBJ2-7; TRBD2 agrees at 9 bases. From germline, CDR1 is LGHNA and CDR2 YSLEER. The CDR3 totals 15 residues. The ends lost 1 base at V and 7 bases at J; junction bases unmatched: 8. The CDR3 is CASSQGAGGRWEQYF. Written as DNA, the CDR3 is TGCGCCAGCAGCCAAGGCGCGGGGGGGAGGTGGGAGCAGTACTTC.

The gene calls are TRBV29-1 and TRBJ1-1; D unresolved. Trimming removed 0 bases at V and 8 bases at J, with 22 bases between. CDR1 and CDR2 (germline): SQVTM, ANQGSEA. The CDR3 has 16 residues. CDR3 protein: CSVEDSGRGAVGEAFF. The CDR3 DNA follows: TGCAGCGTTGAAGATAGCGGAAGAGGAGCAGTGGGGGAAGCTTTCTTT.

This chain links TRBV4-2 with TRBJ2-5; the D is unclear. The CDR3 runs to 16 residues. The V end lost 0 bases, the J end lost 3 bases, and 14 bases lay between the germline ends. Per the germline V gene, CDR1 is LGHNA and CDR2 is YNFKEQ. CDR3 DNA: TGTGCCAGCAGCCAAGATCAGAGTGTGGGGAAAGAGACCCAGTACTTC. This translates into CASSQDQSVGKETQYF.

The rearrangement links TRBV19 to TRBJ1-5, with D perhaps TRBD1 (6 bases). Germline CDR1 reads LNHDA; CDR2 reads SQIVND (reference sequence). The CDR3 length is 16 residues. The V end lost 6 bases, the J end lost 2 bases, and 17 bases lay between the germline ends. The CDR3 sequence: CASSTLQGFGNQPQHF. The CDR3 nucleotides are TGTGCCAGTAGCACCCTACAGGGCTTCGGCAATCAGCCCCAGCATTTT.

This chain connects TRBV27 to TRBJ2-1, with D possibly being TRBD1 or TRBD2 (5 bases each). V was pared by 4 bases and J by 5 bases, with 9 bases between. This CDR3 is built from 13 residues. The germline gives CDR1 MNHEY, CDR2 SMNVEV (reference sequence). DNA of the CDR3: TGTGCCAGCAGTTCCCGAGGGGACAATGAGCAGTTCTTC. Translated: CASSSRGDNEQFF.

The chain uses TRBV27 and TRBJ2-7, with 13 bases matching TRBD2. CDR3 length: 16 residues. J lost 6 bases, V lost 0 bases, and 5 bases had no gene match. Germline CDR1 is MNHEY and CDR2 is SMNVEV (reference sequence). The CDR3 loop reads CASSLSLGLAGAEQYF. The CDR3 nucleotides read TGTGCCAGCAGTTTATCCCTCGGACTAGCGGGAGCCGAGCAGTACTTC.